The table lists the clone carrying this T cell receptor (beta chain) with many counts. As yet, its antigen is unknown. V was pared by 4 bases and J by 6 bases, with 6 bases of the junction left unmatched. Per germline, CDR1 MNHNS and CDR2 SASEGT. The CDR3 consists of 14 residues. The intended depth for sequencing was 1 in 200,000 to 1 in 1 million T cells. Produced via immunoSEQ multiplex PCR; TCRdb's table is partial and in-frame only. This sample has under 45,000 clones, with 55% to 80% found just once. The sample comes from a study of cytotoxic CD8 clonotypes in ibrutinib-treated CLL. Broader study findings: Public clonotypes (which were uncommon) either contracted or remained stable on treatment.

The source of this sequence is a human donor with chronic lymphocytic leukemia. The rearrangement links TRBV6-1 to TRBJ1-5, with TRBD1 matching 7 bases. The sequencing used PBMCs, collected at disease progression, from a patient treated with ibrutinib. Here the CDR3 DNA reads TGTGCCAGCAGTGCAAACAGGGGCAGTCAGCCCCAGCATTTT. Translation gives CASSANRGSQPQHF.